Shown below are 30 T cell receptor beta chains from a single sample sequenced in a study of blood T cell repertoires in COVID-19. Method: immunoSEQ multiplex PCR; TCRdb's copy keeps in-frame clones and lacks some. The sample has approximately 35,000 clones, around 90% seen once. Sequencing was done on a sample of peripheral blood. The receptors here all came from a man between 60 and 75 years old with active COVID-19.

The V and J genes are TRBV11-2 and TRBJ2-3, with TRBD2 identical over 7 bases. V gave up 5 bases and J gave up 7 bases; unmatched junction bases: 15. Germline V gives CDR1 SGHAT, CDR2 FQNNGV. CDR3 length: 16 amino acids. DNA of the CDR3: TGTGCCAGCAGCACTCGGACTAGTAAGGGTCCCCATACGCAGTATTTT. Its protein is CASSTRTSKGPHTQYF.

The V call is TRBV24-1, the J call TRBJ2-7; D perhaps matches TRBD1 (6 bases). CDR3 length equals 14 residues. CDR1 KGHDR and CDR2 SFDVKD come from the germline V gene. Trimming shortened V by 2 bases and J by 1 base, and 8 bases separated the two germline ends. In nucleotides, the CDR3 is TGTGCCACCAGTGATTCAGGGGAGTCCTACGAGCAGTACTTC. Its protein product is CATSDSGESYEQYF.

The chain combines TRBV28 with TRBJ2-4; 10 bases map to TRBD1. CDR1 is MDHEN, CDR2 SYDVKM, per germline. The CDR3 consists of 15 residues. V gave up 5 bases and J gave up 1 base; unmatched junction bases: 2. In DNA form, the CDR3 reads TGTGCCAGCAGTCTGGGACAGGGGGCCAAAAACATTCAGTACTTC. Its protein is CASSLGQGAKNIQYF.

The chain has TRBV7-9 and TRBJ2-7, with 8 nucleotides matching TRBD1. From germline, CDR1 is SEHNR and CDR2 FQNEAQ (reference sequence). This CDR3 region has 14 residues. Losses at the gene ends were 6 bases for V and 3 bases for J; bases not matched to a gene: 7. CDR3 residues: CASRLSTGGYEQYF. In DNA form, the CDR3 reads TGTGCCAGCAGGCTATCTACAGGGGGCTACGAGCAGTACTTC.

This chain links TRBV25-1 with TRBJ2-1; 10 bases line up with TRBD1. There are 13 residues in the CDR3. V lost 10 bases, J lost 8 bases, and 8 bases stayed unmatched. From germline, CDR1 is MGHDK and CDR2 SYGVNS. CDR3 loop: CATRQGALDEQFF. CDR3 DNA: TGTGCCACCAGACAGGGGGCCTTGGATGAGCAGTTCTTC.

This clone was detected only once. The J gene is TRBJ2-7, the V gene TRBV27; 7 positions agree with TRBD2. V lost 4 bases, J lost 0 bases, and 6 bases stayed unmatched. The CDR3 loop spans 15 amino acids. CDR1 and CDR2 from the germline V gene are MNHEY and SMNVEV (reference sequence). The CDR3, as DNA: TGTGCCAGCAGTTATAGCCGGGGGGTCTCCTACGAGCAGTACTTC. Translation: CASSYSRGVSYEQYF.

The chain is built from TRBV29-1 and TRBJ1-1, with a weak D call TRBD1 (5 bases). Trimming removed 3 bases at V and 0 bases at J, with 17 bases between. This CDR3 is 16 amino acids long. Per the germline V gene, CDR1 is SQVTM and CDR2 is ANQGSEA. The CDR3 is CSVDPMGGGMNTEAFF. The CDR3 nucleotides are TGCAGCGTTGATCCCATGGGGGGAGGGATGAACACTGAAGCTTTCTTT.

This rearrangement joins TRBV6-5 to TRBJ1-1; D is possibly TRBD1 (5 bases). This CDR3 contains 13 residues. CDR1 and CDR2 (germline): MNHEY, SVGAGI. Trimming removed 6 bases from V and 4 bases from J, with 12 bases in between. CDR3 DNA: TGTGCCAGCAGCGCAGGGCGAGCCACTGAAGCTTTCTTT. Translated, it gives CASSAGRATEAFF.

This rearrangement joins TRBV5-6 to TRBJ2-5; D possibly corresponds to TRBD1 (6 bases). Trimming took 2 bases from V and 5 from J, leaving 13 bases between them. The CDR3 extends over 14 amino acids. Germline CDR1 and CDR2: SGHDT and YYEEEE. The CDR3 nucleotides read TGTGCCAGCAGCTTCGACAGGTCGGCGGAGACCCAGTACTTC. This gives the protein CASSFDRSAETQYF. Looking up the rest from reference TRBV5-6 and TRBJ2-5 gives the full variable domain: DAGVTQSPTHLIKTRGQQVTLRCSPKSGHDTVSWYQQALGQGPQFIFQYYEEEERQRGNFPDRFSGHQFPNYSSELNVNALLLGDSALYLCASSFDRSAETQYFGPGTRLLVL.

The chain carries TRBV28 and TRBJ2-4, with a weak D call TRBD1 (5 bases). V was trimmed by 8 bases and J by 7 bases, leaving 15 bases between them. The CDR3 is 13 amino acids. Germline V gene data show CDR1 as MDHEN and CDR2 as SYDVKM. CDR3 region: CASGSLKGNIQYF. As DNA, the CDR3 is TGTGCCAGCGGAAGCCTAAAGGGGAACATTCAGTACTTC.

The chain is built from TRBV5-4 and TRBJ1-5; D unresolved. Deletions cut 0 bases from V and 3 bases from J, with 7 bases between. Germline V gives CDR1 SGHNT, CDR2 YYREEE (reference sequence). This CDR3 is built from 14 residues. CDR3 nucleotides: TGTGCCAGCAGCTTGGGAGGAATCAATCAGCCCCAGCATTTT. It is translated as CASSLGGINQPQHF.

The DNA for the CDR3 is TGTGCCAGCAGGACAACAGGGAGCTCCTACGAGCAGTACTTC. Amino acid sequence: CASRTTGSSYEQYF. The genes are TRBV21-1 and TRBJ2-7; the D call of TRBD1 is as the table states it, not checked on the DNA. TRBV21-1 is deemed a pseudogene. The CDR3 extends over 14 amino acids.

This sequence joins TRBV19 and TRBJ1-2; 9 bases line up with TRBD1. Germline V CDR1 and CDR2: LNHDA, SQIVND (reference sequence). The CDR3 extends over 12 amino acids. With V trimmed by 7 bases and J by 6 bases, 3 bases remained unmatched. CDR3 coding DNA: TGTGCCAGTACCGACAGGGGGAATGGCTACACCTTC. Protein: CASTDRGNGYTF.

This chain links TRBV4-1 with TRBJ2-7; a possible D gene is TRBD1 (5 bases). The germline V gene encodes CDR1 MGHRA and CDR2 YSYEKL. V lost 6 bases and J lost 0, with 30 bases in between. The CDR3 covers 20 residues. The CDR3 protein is CASRISPEPGIPLSSYEQYF. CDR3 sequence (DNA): TGCGCCAGCAGGATCTCTCCGGAGCCAGGGATCCCTCTAAGCTCCTACGAGCAGTACTTC.

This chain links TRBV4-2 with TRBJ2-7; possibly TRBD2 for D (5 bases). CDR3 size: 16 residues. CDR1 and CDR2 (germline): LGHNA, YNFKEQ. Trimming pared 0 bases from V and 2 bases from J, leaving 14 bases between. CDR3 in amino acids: CASSQELRGPTYEQYF. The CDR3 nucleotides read TGTGCCAGCAGCCAAGAGCTACGCGGGCCGACCTACGAGCAGTACTTC.

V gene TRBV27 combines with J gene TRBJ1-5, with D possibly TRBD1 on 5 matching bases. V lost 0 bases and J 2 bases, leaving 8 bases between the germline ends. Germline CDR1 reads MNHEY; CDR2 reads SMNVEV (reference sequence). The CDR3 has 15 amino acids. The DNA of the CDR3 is TGTGCCAGCAGTTTATCAAGCAGGGGCAATCAGCCCCAGCATTTT. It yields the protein CASSLSSRGNQPQHF.

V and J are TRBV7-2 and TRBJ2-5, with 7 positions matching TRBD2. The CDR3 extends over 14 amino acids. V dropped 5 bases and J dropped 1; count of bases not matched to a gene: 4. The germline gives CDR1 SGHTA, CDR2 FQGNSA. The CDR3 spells CASSRGGAQETQYF. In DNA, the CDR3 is TGTGCCAGCAGCCGCGGGGGAGCCCAAGAGACCCAGTACTTC.

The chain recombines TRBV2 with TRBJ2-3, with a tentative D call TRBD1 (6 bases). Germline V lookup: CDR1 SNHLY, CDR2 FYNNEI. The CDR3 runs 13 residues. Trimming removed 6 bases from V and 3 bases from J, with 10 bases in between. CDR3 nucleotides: TGTGCCAGCAGGGGGGACACTACAGATACGCAGTATTTT. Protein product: CASRGDTTDTQYF. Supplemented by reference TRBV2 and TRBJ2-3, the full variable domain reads EPEVTQTPSHQVTQMGQEVILRCVPISNHLYFYWYRQILGQKVEFLVSFYNNEISEKSEIFDDQFSVERPDGSNFTLKIRSTKLEDSAMYFCASRGDTTDTQYFGPGTRLTVL.

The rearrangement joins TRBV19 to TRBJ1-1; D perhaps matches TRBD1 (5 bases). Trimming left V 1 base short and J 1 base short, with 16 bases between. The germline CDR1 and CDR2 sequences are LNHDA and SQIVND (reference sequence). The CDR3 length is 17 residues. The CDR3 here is CASSIGAGPSSNTEAFF. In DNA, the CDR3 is TGTGCCAGTAGTATAGGAGCAGGGCCATCTTCGAACACTGAAGCTTTCTTT.

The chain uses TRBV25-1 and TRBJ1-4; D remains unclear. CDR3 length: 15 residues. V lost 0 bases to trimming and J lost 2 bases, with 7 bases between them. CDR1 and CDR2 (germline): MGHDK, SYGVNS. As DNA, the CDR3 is TGTGCCAGCAGTGAATACGGTCCGACTAATGAAAAACTGTTTTTT. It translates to CASSEYGPTNEKLFF.

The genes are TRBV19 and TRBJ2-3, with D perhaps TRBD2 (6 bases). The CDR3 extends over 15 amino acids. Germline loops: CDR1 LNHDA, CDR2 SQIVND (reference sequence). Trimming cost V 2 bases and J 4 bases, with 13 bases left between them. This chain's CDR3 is CASSIRRGGADTQYF. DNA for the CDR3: TGTGCCAGTAGTATAAGGAGGGGCGGCGCAGATACGCAGTATTTT.

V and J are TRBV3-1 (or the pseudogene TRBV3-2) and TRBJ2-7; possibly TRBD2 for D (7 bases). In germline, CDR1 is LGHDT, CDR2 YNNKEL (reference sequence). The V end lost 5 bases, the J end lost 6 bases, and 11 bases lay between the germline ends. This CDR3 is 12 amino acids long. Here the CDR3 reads CASSNGGLEQYF. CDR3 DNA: TGTGCCAGCAGCAACGGGGGGCTCGAGCAGTACTTC.

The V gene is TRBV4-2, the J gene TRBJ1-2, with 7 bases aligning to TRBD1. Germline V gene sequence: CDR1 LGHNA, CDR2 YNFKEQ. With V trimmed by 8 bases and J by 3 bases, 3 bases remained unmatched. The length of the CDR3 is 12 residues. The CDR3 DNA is TGTGCCAGCGGGACAGCAGACTATGGCTACACCTTC. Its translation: CASGTADYGYTF.

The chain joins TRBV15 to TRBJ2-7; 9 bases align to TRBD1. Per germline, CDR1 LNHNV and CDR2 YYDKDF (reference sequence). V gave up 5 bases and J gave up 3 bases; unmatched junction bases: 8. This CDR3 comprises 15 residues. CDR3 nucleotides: TGTGCCACCAGCGCCCAGGACAGGGGCGACTACGAGCAGTACTTC. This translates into CATSAQDRGDYEQYF.

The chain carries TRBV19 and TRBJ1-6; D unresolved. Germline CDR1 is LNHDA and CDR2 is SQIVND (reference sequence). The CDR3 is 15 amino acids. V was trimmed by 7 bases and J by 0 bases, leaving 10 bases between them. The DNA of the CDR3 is TGTGCCAGTACCAACAGCGGCTCCTATAATTCACCCCTCCACTTT. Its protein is CASTNSGSYNSPLHF. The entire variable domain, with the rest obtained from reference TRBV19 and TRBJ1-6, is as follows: DGGITQSPKYLFRKEGQNVTLSCEQNLNHDAMYWYRQDPGQGLRLIYYSQIVNDFQKGDIAEGYSVSREKKESFPLTVTSAQKNPTAFYLCASTNSGSYNSPLHFGNGTRLTVT.

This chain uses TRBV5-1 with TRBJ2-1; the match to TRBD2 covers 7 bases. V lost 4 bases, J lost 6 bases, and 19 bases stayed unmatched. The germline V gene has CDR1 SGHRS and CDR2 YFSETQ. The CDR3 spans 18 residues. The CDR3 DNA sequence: TGCGCCAGCAGCGCTATACTTCGAGGGAGGGCTCAGTCCAATGAGCAGTTCTTC. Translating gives CASSAILRGRAQSNEQFF.

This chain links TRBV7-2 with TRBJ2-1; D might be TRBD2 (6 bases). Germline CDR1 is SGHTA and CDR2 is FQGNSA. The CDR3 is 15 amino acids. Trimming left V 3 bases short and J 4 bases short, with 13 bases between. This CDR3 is CASSLRLGGYNEQFF. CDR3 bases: TGTGCCAGCAGCTTGAGACTAGGAGGTTACAATGAGCAGTTCTTC.

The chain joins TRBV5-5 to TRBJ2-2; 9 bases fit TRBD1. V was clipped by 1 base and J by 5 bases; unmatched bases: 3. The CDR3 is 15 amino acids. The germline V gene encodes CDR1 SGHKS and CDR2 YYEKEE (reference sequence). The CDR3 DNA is TGTGCCAGCAGCTTGACAGGGGGCGGTACCGGGGAGCTGTTTTTT. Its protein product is CASSLTGGGTGELFF.

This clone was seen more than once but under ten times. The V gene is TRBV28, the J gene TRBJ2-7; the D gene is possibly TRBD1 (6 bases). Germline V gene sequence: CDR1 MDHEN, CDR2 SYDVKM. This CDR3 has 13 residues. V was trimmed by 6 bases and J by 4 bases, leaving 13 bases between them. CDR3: CASRGHSRYEQYF. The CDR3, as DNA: TGTGCCAGCAGGGGACACTCGAGATACGAGCAGTACTTC.

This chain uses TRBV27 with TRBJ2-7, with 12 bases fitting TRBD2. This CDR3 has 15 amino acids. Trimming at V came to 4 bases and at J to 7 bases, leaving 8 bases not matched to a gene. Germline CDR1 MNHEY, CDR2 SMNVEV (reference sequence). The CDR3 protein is CASSSWTSGMGEQYF. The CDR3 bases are TGTGCCAGCAGTTCGTGGACTAGCGGGATGGGAGAGCAGTACTTC.